Below, one T cell receptor beta chain is given with its context. Enrollment of patients from Seattle took place during active infection, with longitudinal follow-up. In the source study's methods: Nucleated cell counts were estimated from reference gene primer amplification. Sequencing used immunoSEQ multiplex PCR; TCRdb keeps in-frame clones, though not all of them. The DNA gave D and trimming, while V, J and clone size come from that table. This table holds about 310,000 clones, 90% found once. This CDR3 is built from 15 residues. Trimming at V came to 2 bases and at J to 1 base, leaving 4 bases not matched to a gene. The germline gives CDR1 MDHEN, CDR2 SYDVKM. This sample is part of a study of blood T cell repertoires in COVID-19. For the study at large: COVID-19 samples collected from the United States, Italy and Spain covered acute and convalescent phases. T cells, B-cell-depleted T cells, or PBMCs supplied cDNA or gDNA.

J is TRBJ2-7 and V is TRBV28, with 8 bases lining up with TRBD2. The clonotype comes from a woman aged 40 to 49 with COVID-19, enrolled during active disease. Sequencing input: peripheral blood. The CDR3 coding sequence is TGTGCCAGCAGTTTAGACGAGCGGGGGTCCTACGAGCAGTACTTC. Encoded protein: CASSLDERGSYEQYF.